Reported below is one T cell receptor (beta chain). The antigen remains undetermined. This CDR3 is 13 amino acids long. Germline V gene data show CDR1 as LNHDA and CDR2 as SQIVND (reference sequence). Trimming shortened V by 7 bases and J by 10 bases, and 16 bases separated the two germline ends. A multiplex PCR was run with 60 Vbeta primers and 13 Jbeta primers. TCRdb keeps only in-frame clones here, not all; method: immunoSEQ multiplex PCR. The table includes 100,000 to 140,000 clones, around 77% detected once. This record belongs to a study of cytomegalovirus exposure and HLA in healthy donors. Points from the study as a whole: Being productive about 90% or about 30% of the time was typical of most TCR beta V segments in an earlier analysis. Across donors, sequencing depth was assumed by presence/absence analyses to be roughly uniform.

This TCR was recovered from a man aged 18 to 29 in good health and CMV-seronegative. The chain is built from TRBV19 and TRBJ1-4; D might be TRBD1 (5 bases). The source material was PBMCs. This chain's CDR3 is CASNLGSGGKLFF. The CDR3 DNA reads as TGTGCCAGTAACCTCGGTTCCGGGGGAAAACTGTTTTTT.